A single sample gave rise to the 22 T cell receptor beta chains below, sequenced in a study of OX40 agonist ivuxolimab in advanced cancers. TCRdb's copy holds only in-frame clones and misses some; the assay was immunoSEQ multiplex PCR. The sample yields about 85,000 clones, around 84% seen once. Specimen: CD4+ or CD8+ T cells sorted from blood, collected in a trial of the OX40 agonist ivuxolimab. The receptors were gathered from an adult with an advanced solid tumor such as melanoma, head and neck, liver or kidney cancer.

The rearrangement links TRBV19 to TRBJ1-6; weak D call: TRBD1 (6 bases). The CDR3 has 14 residues. The ends were cut back, 3 bases at V and 7 bases at J, with 10 bases in the middle. Germline V gives CDR1 LNHDA, CDR2 SQIVND (reference sequence). The CDR3 region has the DNA TGTGCCAGTAGTATCAGGACAGAAAATTCACCCCTCCACTTT. It specifies CASSIRTENSPLHF.

This clone appeared a few times. The chain uses TRBV6-5 and TRBJ1-1, with D possibly being TRBD1 (6 bases). The V gene lost 6 bases and the J gene lost 4 bases, with 15 bases spanning the gap. Germline CDR1 reads MNHEY; CDR2 reads SVGAGI. The CDR3 covers 14 residues. CDR3 nucleotide sequence: TGTGCCAGCAGCTTCAAGGGGGACGGCACTGAAGCTTTCTTT. It yields the protein CASSFKGDGTEAFF.

The chain recombines TRBV7-8 with TRBJ2-7; a possible D gene is TRBD1 (6 bases). The CDR3 contains 13 residues. V lost 5 bases and J lost 5, with 13 bases in between. CDR1 and CDR2 from the germline V gene are SGHVS and FQNEAQ. DNA for the CDR3: TGTGCCAGCAGCCCTGACAGGATGGACGAGCAGTACTTC. It yields the protein CASSPDRMDEQYF.

The sample holds a few counts of this clone. CDR3 bases: TGTGCCAGCCGGGCGGGACAGGGGGGTCAGGGCCAGCATTTT. Translating it yields CASRAGQGGQGQHF. The chain employs TRBV28 and TRBJ1-5; 11 bases agree with TRBD1. Germline V gives CDR1 MDHEN, CDR2 SYDVKM. CDR3 length: 14 amino acids. V shed 8 bases and J 12 bases; nucleotides not matched to a gene: 12.

J is TRBJ2-7 and V is TRBV27; 7 bases are a match to TRBD1. Unmatched junction bases numbered 10, after V lost 6 bases and J lost 2 bases. The CDR3 covers 15 residues. The V gene's germline CDR1 is MNHEY and CDR2 SMNVEV (reference sequence). CDR3 sequence: CASRPRTGTTYEQYF. CDR3 DNA sequence: TGTGCCAGCAGGCCGCGGACAGGAACCACCTACGAGCAGTACTTC.

The genes are TRBV6-6 and TRBJ1-1; D is possibly TRBD1 (6 bases). V was pared by 6 bases and J by 7 bases, with 12 bases between. The CDR3 runs to 12 residues. Germline CDR1 and CDR2: MNHNY and SVGAGI (reference sequence). CDR3 amino acids: CASSLRGGEAFF. The CDR3 nucleotides read TGTGCCAGCAGCCTACGAGGGGGTGAAGCTTTCTTT.

The chain is built from TRBV4-1 and TRBJ1-1, with TRBD1 as a possible D gene (5 bases). CDR1 and CDR2 from the germline V gene are MGHRA and YSYEKL. CDR3 length: 14 amino acids. V dropped 3 bases and J dropped 1 base, with 9 bases sitting between them. The CDR3 loop reads CASSQITGNTEAFF. In DNA, the CDR3 is TGCGCCAGCAGCCAGATAACAGGGAACACTGAAGCTTTCTTT.

The chain has TRBV28 and TRBJ1-2, with 8 nucleotides matching TRBD1. The trim removed 6 bases at V and 4 bases at J, leaving 7 bases unmatched. The CDR3 runs 14 residues. Germline loops: CDR1 MDHEN, CDR2 SYDVKM. CDR3 in DNA: TGTGCCAGCAGGATGGACAGGGTTGTCTATGGCTACACCTTC. Its translation: CASRMDRVVYGYTF.

The chain has TRBV6-5 and TRBJ1-2; 9 bases match TRBD1. This CDR3 contains 12 residues. CDR1 is MNHEY, CDR2 SVGAGI, per germline. J lost 7 bases, V lost 7 bases, and 4 bases had no gene match. The CDR3 loop reads CASMRQGGGYTF. CDR3 DNA: TGTGCCAGCATGAGACAGGGGGGTGGCTACACCTTC.

The chain has TRBV7-9 and TRBJ2-3; D is perhaps TRBD1 (5 bases). This CDR3 is 15 amino acids long. Per the germline V gene, CDR1 is SEHNR and CDR2 is FQNEAQ (reference sequence). With 1 base removed from V and 6 bases from J, the gap between germline ends came to 14 bases. CDR3 coding DNA: TGTGCCAGCAGCTTAGTTTGGCAGGGATGGGATACGCAGTATTTT. Translation: CASSLVWQGWDTQYF.

This clone was seen a handful of times. The chain combines TRBV15 with TRBJ1-3; tentatively, D is TRBD1 (5 bases). Germline lookup yields CDR1 LNHNV and CDR2 YYDKDF (reference sequence). Trimming removed 1 base from V and 0 bases from J, with 10 bases in between. The CDR3 contains 16 residues. The CDR3: CATSRGETDSGNTIYF. The CDR3 DNA reads TGTGCCACCAGCAGAGGAGAGACAGACTCTGGAAACACCATATATTTT.

V and J are TRBV11-2 and TRBJ2-6, with D tentatively TRBD2 (5 bases). Trimming took 2 bases from V and 2 from J, leaving 7 bases between them. Germline CDR1 reads SGHAT; CDR2 reads FQNNGV. The CDR3 spans 15 residues. For the CDR3, the DNA is TGTGCCAGCAGCTTAAGAGGGACTGGGGCCAACGTCCTGACTTTC. Translation: CASSLRGTGANVLTF. The whole variable domain, filled in from reference TRBV11-2 and TRBJ2-6, reads EAGVAQSPRYKIIEKRQSVAFWCNPISGHATLYWYQQILGQGPKLLIQFQNNGVVDDSQLPKDRFSAERLKGVDSTLKIQPAKLEDSAVYLCASSLRGTGANVLTFGAGSRLTVL.

V usage is TRBV5-6 and J usage is TRBJ2-7, with D possibly TRBD1 on 6 matching bases. The germline V and J ends were trimmed by 0 bases and 6 bases, with 13 bases remaining between them. The CDR3 consists of 14 residues. The germline V gene has CDR1 SGHDT and CDR2 YYEEEE. CDR3: CASSLGDTWTEQYF. The CDR3 nucleotides are TGTGCCAGCAGCTTGGGGGACACCTGGACCGAGCAGTACTTC.

The chain employs TRBV25-1 and TRBJ2-2, with 7 bases lining up with TRBD1. Trimming removed 0 bases from V and 1 base from J; junction bases left unmatched: 5. The CDR3 is 17 amino acids. The germline gives CDR1 MGHDK, CDR2 SYGVNS. Written as DNA, the CDR3 is TGTGCCAGCAGTGAATATTTGGGGACAGAGAACACCGGGGAGCTGTTTTTT. Protein sequence: CASSEYLGTENTGELFF.

The chain is built from TRBV19 and TRBJ2-3; D unresolved. Trimming took off 1 base at V and 0 bases at J, with 20 bases between the two ends. Germline V gene data show CDR1 as LNHDA and CDR2 as SQIVND (reference sequence). The CDR3 length is 19 residues. The CDR3 protein is CASSIGALGSLASTDTQYF. The CDR3 DNA reads as TGTGCCAGTAGTATAGGCGCCTTGGGCAGCCTGGCTAGCACAGATACGCAGTATTTT.

This clone was detected once. The chain joins TRBV7-3 to TRBJ2-2, with TRBD1 matching 8 bases. J was trimmed by 6 bases and V by 2 bases; bases with no gene match: 5. Germline-derived CDR1 and CDR2 are SGHTA and FQGTGA. The CDR3 covers 15 residues. This CDR3 is CASSLVSGGPGELFF. Here the CDR3 DNA reads TGTGCCAGCAGCTTAGTTTCAGGGGGCCCCGGGGAGCTGTTTTTT.

The J gene is TRBJ2-2, the V gene TRBV5-1; the match to TRBD2 covers 10 bases. The CDR3 totals 16 residues. CDR1 and CDR2 (germline): SGHRS, YFSETQ. Trimming at V came to 3 bases and at J to 4 bases, leaving 6 bases not matched to a gene. For the CDR3, the DNA is TGCGCCAGCAGCTCATTACTAGCGGGGCCCACCGGGGAGCTGTTTTTT. Amino acid sequence: CASSSLLAGPTGELFF.

The chain has TRBV28 and TRBJ2-3; D may be TRBD2 (6 bases). Germline assignment: CDR1 MDHEN and CDR2 SYDVKM. CDR3 length: 17 amino acids. V was shortened by 3 bases and J by 2 bases, with 18 bases between the two germline ends. The chain's CDR3 is CASSFAGNTWDTDTQYF. The CDR3 nucleotides read TGTGCCAGCAGTTTTGCGGGAAATACCTGGGACACAGATACGCAGTATTTT.

The genes are TRBV28 and TRBJ2-4; D unclear. The CDR3 is 15 residues long. Per the germline V gene, CDR1 is MDHEN and CDR2 is SYDVKM. Trimming left V 8 bases short and J 0 bases short, with 14 bases between. The CDR3 nucleotides are TGTGCCAGCTGCTATCGGCAGATAGCCAAAAACATTCAGTACTTC. Residues: CASCYRQIAKNIQYF.

The chain couples TRBV27 to TRBJ1-3; D is perhaps TRBD1 (5 bases). The CDR3 covers 13 residues. Germline V gene sequence: CDR1 MNHEY, CDR2 SMNVEV (reference sequence). V was pared by 0 bases and J by 14 bases, with 14 bases between. The CDR3 DNA is TGTGCCAGCAGTTTATCGGTCCCCAGGGTGCTATATTTT. This translates into CASSLSVPRVLYF.

The J gene is TRBJ2-5, the V gene TRBV25-1; TRBD1 aligns across 10 bases. The CDR3 extends over 13 amino acids. CDR1 and CDR2 (germline): MGHDK, SYGVNS. The V segment lost 5 bases and the J segment 4 bases; nucleotides outside the gene matches: 1. The CDR3: CASSRTGGETQYF. In DNA form, the CDR3 reads TGTGCCAGCAGTAGGACAGGGGGAGAGACCCAGTACTTC.

The rearrangement joins TRBV5-4 to TRBJ2-1; no definite D call. The germline CDR1 and CDR2 sequences are SGHNT and YYREEE (reference sequence). This CDR3 is built from 15 residues. V was shortened by 4 bases and J by 0 bases, with 11 bases between the two germline ends. CDR3 sequence reads: CASSPFGFSYNEQFF. CDR3 sequence (DNA): TGTGCCAGCAGCCCCTTTGGCTTCTCCTACAATGAGCAGTTCTTC.